This TCR beta chain emerged from a study of blood T cell repertoires in COVID-19. For the study at large: From the United States, Italy and Spain came samples of acute and convalescent COVID-19.

In the original workflow: Estimated nucleated cell counts came from reference gene primer amplification. Assay: immunoSEQ multiplex PCR; the TCRdb copy retains only in-frame clones and omits some. The V and J calls and the clone size are those of that table, but D and trimming were determined from the DNA. Here the sample spans 150,000 to 200,000 clones, roughly four fifths being singletons. This CDR3 spans 15 amino acids. Germline trimming cut 7 bases from V and 6 bases from J; bases unmatched to any gene: 9. CDR1 is SEHNR and CDR2 is FQNEAQ in the germline V gene (reference sequence). V and J are TRBV7-9 and TRBJ2-1, with 10 positions matching TRBD2. The TCR originated in a human donor with acute or convalescent COVID-19. The donor label of this sample is uncertain. The specimen sequenced was peripheral blood. CDR3 amino acids: CASNKGASGSNEQFF. CDR3 DNA: TGTGCCAGCAACAAGGGGGCTAGCGGGAGCAATGAGCAGTTCTTC. The entire variable domain, with the rest obtained from reference TRBV7-9 and TRBJ2-1, is as follows: DTGVSQNPRHKITKRGQNVTFRCDPISEHNRLYWYRQTLGQGPEFLTYFQNEAQLEKSRLLSDRFSAERPKGSFSTLEIQRTEQGDSAMYLCASNKGASGSNEQFFGPGTRLTVL.